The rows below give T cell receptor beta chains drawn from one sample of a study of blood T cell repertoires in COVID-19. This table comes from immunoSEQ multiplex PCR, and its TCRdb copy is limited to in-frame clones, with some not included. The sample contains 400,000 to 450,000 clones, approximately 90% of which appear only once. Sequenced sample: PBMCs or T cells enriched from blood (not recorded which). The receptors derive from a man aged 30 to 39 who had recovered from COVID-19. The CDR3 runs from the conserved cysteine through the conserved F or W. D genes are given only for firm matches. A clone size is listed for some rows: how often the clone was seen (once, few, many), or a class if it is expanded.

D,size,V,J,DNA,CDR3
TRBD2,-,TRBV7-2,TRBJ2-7,TGTGCCAGCAGCTTGGTCCCTAGCGGGGACTACGAGCAGTACTTC,CASSLVPSGDYEQYF
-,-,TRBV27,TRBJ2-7,TGTGCCAGCAGTTCTAGTACCTCCGGCTACGAGCAGTACTTC,CASSSSTSGYEQYF
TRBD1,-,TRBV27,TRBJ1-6,TGTGCCAGCACCAGGGGGACAGAGAATTCACCCCTCCACTTT,CASTRGTENSPLHF
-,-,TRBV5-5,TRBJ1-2,TGTGCCAGCAACAGAGGGTTCGGGGATGGCTACACCTTC,CASNRGFGDGYTF
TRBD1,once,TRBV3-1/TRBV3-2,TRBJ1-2,TGTGCCAGCAGCCAAGGGACAGGGGATTCTGGCTACACCTTC,CASSQGTGDSGYTF
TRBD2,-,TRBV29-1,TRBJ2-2,TGCAGCGCCATGACTAGCCTCAACACCGGGGAGCTGTTTTTT,CSAMTSLNTGELFF
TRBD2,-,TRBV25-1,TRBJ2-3,TGTGCCAGCAGTTTTGACGGGACTAGCGGGAGTTTCACAGATACGCAGTATTTT,CASSFDGTSGSFTDTQYF
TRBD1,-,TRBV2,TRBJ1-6,TGTGCCAGCAGTGAGTTTACAGGGGTTTCACCCCTCCACTTT,CASSEFTGVSPLHF
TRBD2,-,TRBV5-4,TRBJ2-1,TGTGCCAGCAGCTTAAGCGGGAGCCCCTACAATGAGCAGTTCTTC,CASSLSGSPYNEQFF
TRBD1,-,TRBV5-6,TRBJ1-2,TGTGCCAGCAGCGGGACAGGAACTAACTATGGCTACACCTTC,CASSGTGTNYGYTF
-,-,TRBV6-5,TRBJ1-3,TGTGCCAGCAGTTTATCAGGGCTCTCTGGAAACACCATATATTTT,CASSLSGLSGNTIYF
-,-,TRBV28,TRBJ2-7,TGTGCCAGCAGCCTCGGTTTCGAGCAGTACTTC,CASSLGFEQYF
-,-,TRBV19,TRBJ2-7,TGTGCCAGTAGTATGGAGCACAGGGGAGGTGGCGAGCAGTACTTC,CASSMEHRGGGEQYF
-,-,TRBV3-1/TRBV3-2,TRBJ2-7,TGTGCCAGCAGCCGCCTCGGGTACGAGCAGTACTTC,CASSRLGYEQYF
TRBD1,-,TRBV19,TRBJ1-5,TGTGCCAGTAGTACCACAGGGGGCCAACGCCAGCATTTT,CASSTTGGQRQHF
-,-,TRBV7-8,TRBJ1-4,TGTGCCAGCAGCCCCCATGCCGCGGATGAAAAACTGTTTTTT,CASSPHAADEKLFF
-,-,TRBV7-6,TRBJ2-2,TGTGCCAGCAGCTTAGCGTTAGAGGCCGGGGAGCTGTTTTTT,CASSLALEAGELFF
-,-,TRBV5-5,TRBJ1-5,TGTGCCAGCAGCTTTGGGGCGGATCAGCCCCAGCATTTT,CASSFGADQPQHF
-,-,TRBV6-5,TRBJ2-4,TGTGCCAGCAGACCGAAGGCGGACATTCAGTACTTC,CASRPKADIQYF
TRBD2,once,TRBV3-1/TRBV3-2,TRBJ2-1,TGTGCCAGCAGCTGGCGGGAGAGGGATGAGCAGTTCTTC,CASSWRERDEQFF
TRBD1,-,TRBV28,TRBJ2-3,TGTGCCAGCAGTTTCCGGACAGGGCGTCTCACAGATACGCAGTATTTT,CASSFRTGRLTDTQYF
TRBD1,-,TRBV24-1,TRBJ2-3,TGTGCCACCAGTACTACAGGGGGCTCCTCAGATACGCAGTATTTT,CATSTTGGSSDTQYF
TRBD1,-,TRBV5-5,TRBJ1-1,TGTGCCAGCAGCCCCGGGACAGGGGGCACTGAAGCTTTCTTT,CASSPGTGGTEAFF
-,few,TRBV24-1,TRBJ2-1,TGTGCCACCAGCTACGCTCCCTTCTCCTCCTACAATGAGCAGTTCTTC,CATSYAPFSSYNEQFF
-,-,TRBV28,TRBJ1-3,TGTGCCAGCAGTACAGGGGGAAACACCATATATTTT,CASSTGGNTIYF
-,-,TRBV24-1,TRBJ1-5,TGTGCCACCAGTGATCCGGACAGCCGCAATCAGCCCCAGCATTTT,CATSDPDSRNQPQHF
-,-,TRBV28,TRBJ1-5,TGTGCCAGCAGTCACTCGACAGGTGGTATCACGCCCCAGCATTTT,CASSHSTGGITPQHF
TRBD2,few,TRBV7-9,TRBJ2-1,TGTGTCGGGGGGAGAAGGGGAGGCAATGAGCAGTTCTTC,CVGGRRGGNEQFF
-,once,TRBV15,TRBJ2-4,TGTGCCACCAGCAGAGAGGGGGGGCAAGGAAACATTCAGTACTTC,CATSREGGQGNIQYF
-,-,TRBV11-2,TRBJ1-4,TGTGCCAGCAGCTCAGACGGGGGTAATGAAAAACTGTTTTTT,CASSSDGGNEKLFF
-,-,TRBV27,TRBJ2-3,TGTGCCAGCAGACAGGGTGGACTTAGCACAGATACGCAGTATTTT,CASRQGGLSTDTQYF
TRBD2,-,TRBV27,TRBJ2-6,TGTGCCAGCAGGCGGGAGGGATCTGGGGCCAACGTCCTGACTTTC,CASRREGSGANVLTF
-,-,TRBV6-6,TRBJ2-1,TGTGCCAGCAGTCGACCAACTACTAGCTCCTACAATGAGCAGTTCTTC,CASSRPTTSSYNEQFF
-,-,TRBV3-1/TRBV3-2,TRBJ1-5,TGTGCCAGCAGCCAAGGCGGACAGATAGACAATCAGCCCCAGCATTTT,CASSQGGQIDNQPQHF
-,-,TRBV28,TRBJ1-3,TGTGCCAGCAGTTTAGGGGGCCTTGGAAACACCATATATTTT,CASSLGGLGNTIYF
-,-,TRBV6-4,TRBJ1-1,TGTGCCAGCAGTGAGACGGCTAGATACACTGAAGCTTTCTTT,CASSETARYTEAFF
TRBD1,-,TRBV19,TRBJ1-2,TGTGCCAGTAGTGACTTACCGGACAGGGGCGGCTATGGCTACACCTTC,CASSDLPDRGGYGYTF
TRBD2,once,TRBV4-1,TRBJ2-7,TGCGCCAGCAGCCAAAGCGGGAGTACCGAGCAGTACTTC,CASSQSGSTEQYF
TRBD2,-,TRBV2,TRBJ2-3,TGTGCCAGCGTGGGACTAGCGCCCCGCACAGATACGCAGTATTTT,CASVGLAPRTDTQYF
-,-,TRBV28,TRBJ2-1,TGTGCCAGCAGTTTACTTATGAGCGGGTCCTACAATGAGCAGTTCTTC,CASSLLMSGSYNEQFF
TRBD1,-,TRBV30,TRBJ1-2,TGTGCCTGGAGGGTGGACAGGATGTATGGCTACACCTTC,CAWRVDRMYGYTF